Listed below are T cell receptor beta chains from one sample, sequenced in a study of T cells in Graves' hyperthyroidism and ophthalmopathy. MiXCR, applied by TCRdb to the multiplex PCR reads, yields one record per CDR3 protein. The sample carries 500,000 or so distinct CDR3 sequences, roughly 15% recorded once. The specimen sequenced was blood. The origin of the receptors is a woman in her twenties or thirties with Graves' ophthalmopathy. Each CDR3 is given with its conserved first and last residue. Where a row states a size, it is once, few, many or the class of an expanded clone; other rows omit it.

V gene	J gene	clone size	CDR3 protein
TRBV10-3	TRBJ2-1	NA	CAISESAGGTYNEQFF
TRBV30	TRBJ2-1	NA	CAWSKTSRFQQFF
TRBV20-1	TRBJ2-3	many	CSARSTSHPDTQYF
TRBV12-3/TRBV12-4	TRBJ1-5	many	CASSLGRAHSNQPQHF
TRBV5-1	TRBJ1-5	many	CASSLSDYSNQPQHF
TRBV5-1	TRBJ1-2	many	CASSLDTNYGYTF
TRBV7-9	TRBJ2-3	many	CASIRTITDTQYF
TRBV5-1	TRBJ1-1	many	CASSPEQSARTEAFF
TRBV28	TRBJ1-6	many	CASSFQRGTGPSPLHF
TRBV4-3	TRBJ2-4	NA	CASSQAFSVAKNIQYF
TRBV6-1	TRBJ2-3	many	CASSEQATTDTQYF
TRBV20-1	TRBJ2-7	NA	CSAQRGGTEQYF
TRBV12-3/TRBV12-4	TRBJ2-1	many	CASTLAGARNEQFF